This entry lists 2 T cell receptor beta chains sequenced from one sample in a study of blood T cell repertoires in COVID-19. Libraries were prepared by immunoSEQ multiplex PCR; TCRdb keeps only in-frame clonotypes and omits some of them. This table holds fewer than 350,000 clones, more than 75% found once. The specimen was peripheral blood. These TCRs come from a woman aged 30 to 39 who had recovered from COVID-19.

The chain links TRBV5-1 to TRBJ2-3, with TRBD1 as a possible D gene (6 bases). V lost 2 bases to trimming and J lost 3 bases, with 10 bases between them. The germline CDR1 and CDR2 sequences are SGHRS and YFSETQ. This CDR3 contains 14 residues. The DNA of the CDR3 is TGCGCCAGCAGCTTCGACAGGTCAACAGATACGCAGTATTTT. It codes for CASSFDRSTDTQYF.

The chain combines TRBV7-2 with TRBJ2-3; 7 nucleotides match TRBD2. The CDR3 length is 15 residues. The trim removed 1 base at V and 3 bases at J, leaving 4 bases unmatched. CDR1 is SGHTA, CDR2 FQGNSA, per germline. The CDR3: CASSLVSLATDTQYF. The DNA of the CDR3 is TGTGCCAGCAGCTTAGTGTCACTAGCGACAGATACGCAGTATTTT.